These T cell receptor beta chains were read from a single sample in a study of cytomegalovirus exposure and HLA in healthy donors. Libraries were prepared by immunoSEQ multiplex PCR; TCRdb keeps only in-frame clonotypes and omits some of them. The profile shows 160,000 or so clones, approximately 84% of them singletons. Sequencing was carried out using PBMCs. The receptor source for this set is a man aged 30 to 45 in good health and CMV-seropositive. Both conserved end residues are part of each CDR3. D genes are given only for firm matches. A clone size is listed for some rows: how often the clone was seen (once, few, many), or a class if it is expanded.

v_gene: TRBV19
abundance: few
j_gene: TRBJ2-4
d_gene: NA
CDR3aa: CASSRTPGAKNIQYF
CDR3nt: TGTGCCAGTAGTCGGACCCCAGGGGCCAAAAACATTCAGTACTTC

v_gene: TRBV5-1
abundance: NA
j_gene: TRBJ2-7
d_gene: TRBD2
CDR3aa: CASSIGGLAGIYEQYF
CDR3nt: TGCGCCAGCAGCATTGGGGGACTAGCGGGAATCTACGAGCAGTACTTC

v_gene: TRBV7-9
abundance: NA
j_gene: TRBJ2-7
d_gene: NA
CDR3aa: CASSFRTGIPASAEQYF
CDR3nt: TGTGCCAGCAGCTTTAGGACTGGTATTCCTGCGTCGGCCGAGCAGTACTTC

v_gene: TRBV7-6
abundance: NA
j_gene: TRBJ2-2
d_gene: NA
CDR3aa: CASSQGLAANTGELFF
CDR3nt: TGTGCCAGCAGCCAGGGGCTAGCGGCGAACACCGGGGAGCTGTTTTTT

v_gene: TRBV28
abundance: NA
j_gene: TRBJ1-5
d_gene: TRBD1
CDR3aa: CASSPYPRDRSNQPQHF
CDR3nt: TGTGCCAGCAGTCCCTACCCCCGGGACAGAAGCAATCAGCCCCAGCATTTT

v_gene: TRBV2
abundance: NA
j_gene: TRBJ1-4
d_gene: NA
CDR3aa: CASSDGRANEKLFF
CDR3nt: TGTGCCAGCAGTGATGGGAGGGCGAATGAAAAACTGTTTTTT

v_gene: TRBV6-5
abundance: NA
j_gene: TRBJ1-5
d_gene: NA
CDR3aa: CATGTGNQPQHF
CDR3nt: TGTGCCACGGGAACGGGAAATCAGCCCCAGCATTTT

v_gene: TRBV7-8
abundance: NA
j_gene: TRBJ1-1
d_gene: NA
CDR3aa: CASSLEGGMFAEAFF
CDR3nt: TGTGCCAGCAGCTTAGAAGGGGGAATGTTCGCTGAAGCTTTCTTT

v_gene: TRBV2
abundance: NA
j_gene: TRBJ1-2
d_gene: TRBD1
CDR3aa: CASKRQGASYGYTF
CDR3nt: TGTGCCAGCAAAAGACAGGGGGCCAGCTATGGCTACACCTTC

v_gene: TRBV14
abundance: NA
j_gene: TRBJ2-7
d_gene: TRBD1
CDR3aa: CASSQDGGQGAFYEQYF
CDR3nt: TGTGCCAGCAGCCAAGACGGGGGACAGGGGGCTTTCTACGAGCAGTACTTC

v_gene: TRBV7-6
abundance: NA
j_gene: TRBJ2-3
d_gene: TRBD2
CDR3aa: CASSLEARELGTQYF
CDR3nt: TGTGCCAGCAGCTTAGAGGCGCGGGAGCTTGGTACGCAGTATTTT

v_gene: TRBV5-5
abundance: NA
j_gene: TRBJ2-7
d_gene: TRBD2
CDR3aa: CASSLATSPGGLYEQYF
CDR3nt: TGTGCCAGCAGCTTGGCTACCTCGCCGGGGGGGCTCTACGAGCAGTACTTC

v_gene: TRBV7-8
abundance: NA
j_gene: TRBJ2-1
d_gene: TRBD2
CDR3aa: CASSPREGPNEQFF
CDR3nt: TGTGCCAGCAGTCCACGGGAGGGCCCCAATGAGCAGTTCTTC

v_gene: TRBV19
abundance: NA
j_gene: TRBJ1-5
d_gene: TRBD1
CDR3aa: CASSPETGVRGNQPQHF
CDR3nt: TGTGCCAGTAGTCCGGAGACAGGGGTTCGGGGCAATCAGCCCCAGCATTTT

v_gene: TRBV9
abundance: NA
j_gene: TRBJ1-1
d_gene: NA
CDR3aa: CASSYKGGTEAFF
CDR3nt: TGTGCCAGCAGCTACAAGGGGGGGACTGAAGCTTTCTTT

v_gene: TRBV27
abundance: NA
j_gene: TRBJ2-5
d_gene: TRBD2
CDR3aa: CASSLRTGSSGGSKYF
CDR3nt: TGTGCCAGCAGCCTAAGGACAGGGTCTAGCGGGGGGTCGAAGTACTTC

v_gene: TRBV11-3
abundance: NA
j_gene: TRBJ2-2
d_gene: TRBD1
CDR3aa: CASSLDIGQGGTGELFF
CDR3nt: TGTGCCAGCAGCTTAGATATTGGACAGGGCGGAACCGGGGAGCTGTTTTTT

v_gene: TRBV18
abundance: NA
j_gene: TRBJ1-2
d_gene: TRBD1
CDR3aa: CASSPPWGGTDYGYTF
CDR3nt: TGTGCCAGCTCACCCCCCTGGGGCGGGACAGACTATGGCTACACCTTC

v_gene: TRBV6-1
abundance: NA
j_gene: TRBJ2-1
d_gene: TRBD2
CDR3aa: CASSEERSEREGDEQFF
CDR3nt: TGTGCCAGCAGTGAAGAGCGGTCGGAGCGGGAGGGGGATGAGCAGTTCTTC

v_gene: TRBV6-5
abundance: once
j_gene: TRBJ1-4
d_gene: TRBD1
CDR3aa: CASSYRQGPREKLFF
CDR3nt: TGTGCCAGCAGTTACAGACAGGGCCCTCGGGAAAAACTGTTTTTT

v_gene: TRBV19
abundance: NA
j_gene: TRBJ1-1
d_gene: TRBD1
CDR3aa: CASSLFGQVRNTEAFF
CDR3nt: TGTGCCAGTAGTCTCTTCGGACAGGTCCGGAACACTGAAGCTTTCTTT

v_gene: TRBV11-2
abundance: many
j_gene: TRBJ1-2
d_gene: TRBD1
CDR3aa: CASSLRGREGYTF
CDR3nt: TGTGCCAGCAGCTTAAGGGGGCGCGAAGGCTACACCTTC

v_gene: TRBV6-5
abundance: NA
j_gene: TRBJ2-7
d_gene: TRBD2
CDR3aa: CASSYGLAGGNEQYF
CDR3nt: TGTGCCAGCAGTTACGGGCTAGCGGGAGGTAACGAGCAGTACTTC

v_gene: TRBV7-2
abundance: NA
j_gene: TRBJ2-1
d_gene: TRBD2
CDR3aa: CASSVEGTSLNEQFF
CDR3nt: TGTGCCAGCAGCGTCGAGGGGACTAGCCTCAATGAGCAGTTCTTC

v_gene: TRBV5-4
abundance: NA
j_gene: TRBJ1-2
d_gene: NA
CDR3aa: CASSLRGTYYGYTF
CDR3nt: TGTGCCAGCAGCTTGAGGGGGACATACTATGGCTACACCTTC

v_gene: TRBV4-3
abundance: NA
j_gene: TRBJ2-3
d_gene: TRBD1
CDR3aa: CASSQDPGQGADTQYF
CDR3nt: TGCGCCAGCAGCCAAGATCCGGGGCAGGGGGCAGATACGCAGTATTTT

v_gene: TRBV5-4
abundance: NA
j_gene: TRBJ2-2
d_gene: NA
CDR3aa: CASSLDRANTGELFF
CDR3nt: TGTGCCAGCAGCCTGGACAGAGCGAACACCGGGGAGCTGTTTTTT

v_gene: TRBV10-3
abundance: NA
j_gene: TRBJ1-5
d_gene: NA
CDR3aa: CAISESVSGNQPQHF
CDR3nt: TGTGCCATCAGTGAGTCCGTTTCGGGAAATCAGCCCCAGCATTTT

v_gene: TRBV7-3
abundance: NA
j_gene: TRBJ2-5
d_gene: TRBD2
CDR3aa: CASSPGGRQETQYF
CDR3nt: TGTGCCAGCAGCCCGGGGGGGCGCCAAGAGACCCAGTACTTC

v_gene: TRBV6-6
abundance: NA
j_gene: TRBJ1-4
d_gene: NA
CDR3aa: CASSYIGGPNEKLFF
CDR3nt: TGTGCCAGCAGTTACATAGGGGGACCTAATGAAAAACTGTTTTTT

v_gene: TRBV5-6
abundance: once
j_gene: TRBJ2-5
d_gene: NA
CDR3aa: CASSLGHFQETQYF
CDR3nt: TGTGCCAGCAGCTTGGGACATTTCCAAGAGACCCAGTACTTC

v_gene: TRBV28
abundance: NA
j_gene: TRBJ1-6
d_gene: TRBD1
CDR3aa: CASSSPPGQGSNSPLHF
CDR3nt: TGTGCCAGCAGTTCCCCCCCGGGACAGGGGTCTAATTCACCCCTCCACTTT

v_gene: TRBV10-1
abundance: NA
j_gene: TRBJ2-7
d_gene: TRBD1
CDR3aa: CASSDAGQGYLDEQYF
CDR3nt: TGCGCCAGCAGTGATGCAGGACAGGGGTATTTGGACGAGCAGTACTTC

v_gene: TRBV9
abundance: NA
j_gene: TRBJ1-4
d_gene: NA
CDR3aa: CASTSGHHF
CDR3nt: TGTGCCAGCACCTCGGGACACCATTTT

v_gene: TRBV28
abundance: NA
j_gene: TRBJ1-5
d_gene: TRBD1
CDR3aa: CASSPSTGFNQPQHF
CDR3nt: TGTGCCAGCAGTCCCTCGACAGGGTTCAATCAGCCCCAGCATTTT

v_gene: TRBV6-1
abundance: NA
j_gene: TRBJ2-7
d_gene: NA
CDR3aa: CASSEQAGYEQYF
CDR3nt: TGTGCCAGCAGTGAACAGGCAGGCTACGAGCAGTACTTC

v_gene: TRBV18
abundance: NA
j_gene: TRBJ1-1
d_gene: NA
CDR3aa: CASASGTEAFF
CDR3nt: TGTGCCAGCGCCAGCGGGACAGAAGCTTTCTTT

v_gene: TRBV7-2
abundance: NA
j_gene: TRBJ2-5
d_gene: TRBD2
CDR3aa: CASSIGLAGSQETQYF
CDR3nt: TGTGCCAGCAGCATTGGACTAGCGGGTAGTCAAGAGACCCAGTACTTC

v_gene: TRBV27
abundance: NA
j_gene: TRBJ2-7
d_gene: TRBD2
CDR3aa: CASSLSAGGMSTLPYF
CDR3nt: TGTGCCAGCAGTTTATCTGCGGGAGGCATGAGTACTCTCCCGTACTTC

v_gene: TRBV11-2
abundance: NA
j_gene: TRBJ1-4
d_gene: TRBD1
CDR3aa: CASRLTGSNEKLFF
CDR3nt: TGTGCCAGCAGGTTGACAGGGTCTAATGAAAAACTGTTTTTT

v_gene: TRBV13
abundance: NA
j_gene: TRBJ1-1
d_gene: TRBD1
CDR3aa: CASSLAGTGGTEAFF
CDR3nt: TGTGCCAGCAGCTTAGCCGGGACAGGGGGGACTGAAGCTTTCTTT